Included here is one TCR beta chain sequence, with context. The antigen remains undetermined. This sample stems from a study of OX40 agonist ivuxolimab in advanced cancers. Study-wide background: Partial responses were achieved by three patients, one with hepatocellular carcinoma and two with cutaneous melanoma.

Study-wide results and caveats: Clonal expansion was seen in CD4+ and CD8+ blood T cells by week 6 at 0.1 to 3.0 mg/kg. Averaged across samples, CD8+ T cells carried more expanded clones than CD4+ did.

The study sampled blood at baseline, cycle 4 day 1, and cycle 7 day 1. Measured with immunoSEQ multiplex PCR; TCRdb has only the in-frame clones, and not every one. The table lists around 67,000 clones, around nine tenths of them singletons, with approximately 1.3% in the top ten. V shed 5 bases and J shed 4 bases, with 9 bases lying between them. The germline gives CDR1 SGHTA, CDR2 FQGNSA. The CDR3 sequence is 12 residues long. The chain uses TRBV7-2 and TRBJ2-7, with a tentative D call TRBD1 (6 bases). The sequence was obtained from an adult with an advanced solid tumor such as melanoma, head and neck, liver or kidney cancer. The input for sequencing was CD4+ or CD8+ T cells sorted from blood, taken in a trial of the OX40 agonist ivuxolimab. In nucleotides, the CDR3 is TGTGCCAGCAGCCAAACAGGGTACGAGCAGTACTTC. The encoded protein is CASSQTGYEQYF.